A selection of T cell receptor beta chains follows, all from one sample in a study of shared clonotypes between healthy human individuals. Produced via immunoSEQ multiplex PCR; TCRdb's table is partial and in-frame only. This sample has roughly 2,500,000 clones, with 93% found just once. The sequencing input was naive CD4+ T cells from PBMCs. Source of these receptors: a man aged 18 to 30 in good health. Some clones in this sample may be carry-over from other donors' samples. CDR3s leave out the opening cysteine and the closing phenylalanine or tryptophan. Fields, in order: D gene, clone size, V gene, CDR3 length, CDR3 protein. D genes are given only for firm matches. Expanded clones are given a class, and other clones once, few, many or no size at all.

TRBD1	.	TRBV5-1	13	ASSLGGQGLSEQF
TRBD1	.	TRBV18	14	ASSQPGQGAGNTIY
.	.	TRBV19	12	ASSIYTGGEKLF
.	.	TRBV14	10	ASSQVRETQY
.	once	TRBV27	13	ASSLMGGGTDTQY
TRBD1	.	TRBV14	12	ASSSGQGASEQY
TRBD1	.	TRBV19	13	ASSIGTGKVYEQY
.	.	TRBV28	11	ASKQGSGNTIY
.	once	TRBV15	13	ATAQTQGSGNTIY
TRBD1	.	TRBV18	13	ASSVGTGGENIQY
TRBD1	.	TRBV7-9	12	ASSPDRGNTEAF
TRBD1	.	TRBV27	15	ASSLRDRGVDVRGYT
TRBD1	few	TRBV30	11	AWGGTGRQPQH
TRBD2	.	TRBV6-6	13	ASSYDSGRGSWLF
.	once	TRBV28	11	ASRNLGGDGYT